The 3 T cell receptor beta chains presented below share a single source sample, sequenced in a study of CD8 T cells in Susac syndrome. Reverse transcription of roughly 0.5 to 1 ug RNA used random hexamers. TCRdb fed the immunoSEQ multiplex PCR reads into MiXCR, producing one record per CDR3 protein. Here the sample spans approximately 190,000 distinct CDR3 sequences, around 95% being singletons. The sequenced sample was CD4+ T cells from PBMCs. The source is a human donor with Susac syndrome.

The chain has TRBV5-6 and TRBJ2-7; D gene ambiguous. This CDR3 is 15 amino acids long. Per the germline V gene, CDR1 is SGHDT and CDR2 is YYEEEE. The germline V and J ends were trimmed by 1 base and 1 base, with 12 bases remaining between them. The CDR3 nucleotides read TGTGCCAGCAGCTTGTGGTCGGTTGGTTCCTACGAGCAGTACTTC. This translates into CASSLWSVGSYEQYF.

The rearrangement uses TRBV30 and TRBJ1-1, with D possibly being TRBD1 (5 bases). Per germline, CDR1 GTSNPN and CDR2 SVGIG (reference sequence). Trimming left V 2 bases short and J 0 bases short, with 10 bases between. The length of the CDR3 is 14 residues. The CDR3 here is CAWSRQLMNTEAFF. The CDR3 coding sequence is TGTGCCTGGAGTAGACAGCTCATGAACACTGAAGCTTTCTTT.

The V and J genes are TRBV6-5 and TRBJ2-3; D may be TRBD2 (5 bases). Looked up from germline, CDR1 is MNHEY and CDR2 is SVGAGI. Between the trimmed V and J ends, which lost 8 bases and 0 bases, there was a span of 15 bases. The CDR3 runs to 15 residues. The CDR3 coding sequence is TGTGCCAGCGGGCTATGGCGGGCGAGCACAGATACGCAGTATTTT. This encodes CASGLWRASTDTQYF.